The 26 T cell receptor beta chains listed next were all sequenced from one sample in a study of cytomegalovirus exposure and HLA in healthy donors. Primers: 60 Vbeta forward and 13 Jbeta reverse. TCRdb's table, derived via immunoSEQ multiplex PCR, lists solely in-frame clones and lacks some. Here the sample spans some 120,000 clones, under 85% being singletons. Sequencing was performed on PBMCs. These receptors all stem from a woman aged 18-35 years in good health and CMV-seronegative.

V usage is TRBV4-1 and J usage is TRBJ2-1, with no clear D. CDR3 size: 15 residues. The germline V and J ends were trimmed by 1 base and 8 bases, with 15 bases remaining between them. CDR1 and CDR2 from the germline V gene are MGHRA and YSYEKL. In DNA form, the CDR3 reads TGCGCCAGCAGCCAAGGATTTGGTGCGAACGATGAGCAGTTCTTC. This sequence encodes CASSQGFGANDEQFF.

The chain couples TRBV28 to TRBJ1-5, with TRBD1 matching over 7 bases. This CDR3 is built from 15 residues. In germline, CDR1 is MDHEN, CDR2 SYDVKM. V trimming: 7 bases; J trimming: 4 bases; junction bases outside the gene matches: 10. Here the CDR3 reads CASKSTGVRNQPQHF. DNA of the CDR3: TGTGCCAGCAAGAGTACAGGGGTTAGGAATCAGCCCCAGCATTTT.

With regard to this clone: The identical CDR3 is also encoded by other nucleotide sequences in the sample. The CDR3 nucleotides read TGTGCCAGCAGCTTAAGACAGGGGAATGAAAAACTGTTTTTT. Its protein is CASSLRQGNEKLFF. The rearrangement uses TRBV7-9 and TRBJ1-4; TRBD1 agrees at 8 bases. V gave up 2 bases and J gave up 5 bases; unmatched junction bases: 1. Germline CDR1 is SEHNR and CDR2 is FQNEAQ (reference sequence). There are 14 residues in the CDR3.

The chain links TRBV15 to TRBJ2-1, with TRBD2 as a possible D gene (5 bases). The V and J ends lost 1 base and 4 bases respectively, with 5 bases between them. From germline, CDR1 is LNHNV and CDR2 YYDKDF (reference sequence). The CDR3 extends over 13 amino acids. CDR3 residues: CATSRGEYNEQFF. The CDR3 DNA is TGTGCCACCAGCAGAGGGGAGTACAATGAGCAGTTCTTC.

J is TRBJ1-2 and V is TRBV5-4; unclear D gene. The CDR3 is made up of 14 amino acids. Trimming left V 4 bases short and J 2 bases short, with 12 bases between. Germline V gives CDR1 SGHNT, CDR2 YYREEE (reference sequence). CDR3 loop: CASSPGKANYGYTF. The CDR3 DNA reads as TGTGCCAGCAGCCCGGGGAAGGCGAACTATGGCTACACCTTC. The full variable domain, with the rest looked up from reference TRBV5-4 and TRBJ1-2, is ETGVTQSPTHLIKTRGQQVTLRCSSQSGHNTVSWYQQALGQGPQFIFQYYREEENGRGNFPPRFSGLQFPNYSSELNVNALELDDSALYLCASSPGKANYGYTFGSGTRLTVV.

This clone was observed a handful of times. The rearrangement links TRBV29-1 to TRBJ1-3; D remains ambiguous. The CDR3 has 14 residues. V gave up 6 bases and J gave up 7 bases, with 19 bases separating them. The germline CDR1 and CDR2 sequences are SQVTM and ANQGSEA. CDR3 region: CSVEGAGTKNTIYF. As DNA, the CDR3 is TGCAGCGTAGAGGGCGCGGGTACCAAGAACACCATATATTTT.

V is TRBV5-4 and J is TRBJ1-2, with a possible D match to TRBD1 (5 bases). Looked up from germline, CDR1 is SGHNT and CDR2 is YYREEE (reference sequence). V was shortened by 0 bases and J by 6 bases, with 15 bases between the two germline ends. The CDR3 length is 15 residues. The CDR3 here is CASSLVVRDGDGYTF. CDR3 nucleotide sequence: TGTGCCAGCAGCTTGGTGGTCAGGGATGGCGATGGCTACACCTTC.

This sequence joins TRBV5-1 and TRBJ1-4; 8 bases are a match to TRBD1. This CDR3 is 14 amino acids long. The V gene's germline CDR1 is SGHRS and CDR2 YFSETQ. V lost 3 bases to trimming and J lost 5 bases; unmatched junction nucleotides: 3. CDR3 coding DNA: TGCGCCAGCAGCTCGGACAGGGCCAATGAAAAACTGTTTTTT. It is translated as CASSSDRANEKLFF.

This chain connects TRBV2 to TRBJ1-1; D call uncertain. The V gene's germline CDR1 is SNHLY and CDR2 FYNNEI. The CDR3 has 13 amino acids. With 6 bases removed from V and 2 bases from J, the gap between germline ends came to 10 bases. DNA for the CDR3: TGTGCCAGCAGGGCACCTAGAAACACTGAAGCTTTCTTT. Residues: CASRAPRNTEAFF.

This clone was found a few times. CDR3 region: CASSQPSPGSFYEQYF. CDR3 DNA sequence: TGTGCCAGCAGTCAACCGTCCCCAGGTAGTTTCTACGAGCAGTACTTC. The J gene is TRBJ2-7, the V gene TRBV28; the D is unclear. V was clipped by 5 bases and J by 3 bases, with 20 bases between them. Germline-derived CDR1 and CDR2 are MDHEN and SYDVKM. The CDR3 length is 16 residues.

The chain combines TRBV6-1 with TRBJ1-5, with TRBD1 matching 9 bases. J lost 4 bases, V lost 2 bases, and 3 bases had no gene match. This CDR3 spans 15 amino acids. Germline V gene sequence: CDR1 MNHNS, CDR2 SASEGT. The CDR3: CASSEWTGANQPQHF. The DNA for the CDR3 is TGTGCCAGCAGTGAATGGACAGGGGCAAATCAGCCCCAGCATTTT.

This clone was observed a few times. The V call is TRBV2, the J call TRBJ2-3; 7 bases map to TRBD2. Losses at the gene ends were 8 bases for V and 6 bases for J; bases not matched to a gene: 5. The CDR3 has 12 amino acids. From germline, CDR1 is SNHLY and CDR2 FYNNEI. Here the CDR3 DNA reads TGTGCCAGCTGCCTCGGGGGGGATACGCAGTATTTT. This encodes CASCLGGDTQYF. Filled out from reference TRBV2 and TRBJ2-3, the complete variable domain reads EPEVTQTPSHQVTQMGQEVILRCVPISNHLYFYWYRQILGQKVEFLVSFYNNEISEKSEIFDDQFSVERPDGSNFTLKIRSTKLEDSAMYFCASCLGGDTQYFGPGTRLTVL.

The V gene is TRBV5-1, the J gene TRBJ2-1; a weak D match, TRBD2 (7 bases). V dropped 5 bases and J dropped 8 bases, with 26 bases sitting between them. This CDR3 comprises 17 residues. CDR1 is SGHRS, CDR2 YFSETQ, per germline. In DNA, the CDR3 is TGCGCCAGCAGTCTGAGGGACCGGGGAGGGGGACGGGATGAGCAGTTCTTC. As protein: CASSLRDRGGGRDEQFF.

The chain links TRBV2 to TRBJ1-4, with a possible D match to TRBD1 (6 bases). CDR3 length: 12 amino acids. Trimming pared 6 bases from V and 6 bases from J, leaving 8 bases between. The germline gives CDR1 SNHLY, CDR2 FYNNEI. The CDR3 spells CASRRQDEKLFF. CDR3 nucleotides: TGTGCCAGCAGACGACAGGATGAAAAACTGTTTTTT.

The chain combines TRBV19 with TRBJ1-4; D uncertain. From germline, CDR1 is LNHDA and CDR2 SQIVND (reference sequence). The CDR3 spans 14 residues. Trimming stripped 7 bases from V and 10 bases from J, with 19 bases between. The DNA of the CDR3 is TGTGCCAGTACCGCAACCTCCCCTTCGGGAAAACTGTTTTTT. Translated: CASTATSPSGKLFF. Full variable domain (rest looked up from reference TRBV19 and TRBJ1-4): DGGITQSPKYLFRKEGQNVTLSCEQNLNHDAMYWYRQDPGQGLRLIYYSQIVNDFQKGDIAEGYSVSREKKESFPLTVTSAQKNPTAFYLCASTATSPSGKLFFGSGTQLSVL.

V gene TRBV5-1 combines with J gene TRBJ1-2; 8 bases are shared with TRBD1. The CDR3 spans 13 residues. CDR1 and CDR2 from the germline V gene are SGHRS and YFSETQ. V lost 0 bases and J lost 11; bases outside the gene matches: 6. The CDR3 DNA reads TGCGCCAGCAGCTTGGACAGGGGGACGTGGTACACCTTC. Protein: CASSLDRGTWYTF.

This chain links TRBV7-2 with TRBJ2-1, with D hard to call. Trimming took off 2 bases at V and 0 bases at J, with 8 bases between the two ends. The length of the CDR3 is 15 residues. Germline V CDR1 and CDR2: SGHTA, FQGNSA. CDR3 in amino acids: CASSLTRSSYNEQFF. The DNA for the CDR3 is TGTGCCAGCAGCTTAACCCGGAGCTCCTACAATGAGCAGTTCTTC. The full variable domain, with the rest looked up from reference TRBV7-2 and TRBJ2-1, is GAGVSQSPSNKVTEKGKDVELRCDPISGHTALYWYRQSLGQGLEFLIYFQGNSAPDKSGLPSDRFSAERTGGSVSTLTIQRTQQEDSAVYLCASSLTRSSYNEQFFGPGTRLTVL.

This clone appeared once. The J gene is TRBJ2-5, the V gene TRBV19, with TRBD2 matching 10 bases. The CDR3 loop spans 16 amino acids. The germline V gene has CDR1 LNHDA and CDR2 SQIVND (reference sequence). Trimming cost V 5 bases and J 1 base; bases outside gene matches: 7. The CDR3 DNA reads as TGTGCCAGTAGTCGGATTAGCGGGGGGCTCCAAGAGACCCAGTACTTC. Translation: CASSRISGGLQETQYF.

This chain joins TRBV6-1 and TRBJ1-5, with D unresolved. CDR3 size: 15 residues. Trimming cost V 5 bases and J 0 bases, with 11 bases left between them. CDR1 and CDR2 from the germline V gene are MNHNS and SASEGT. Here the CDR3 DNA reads TGTGCCAGCAGTCTGACTGAGAATAGCAATCAGCCCCAGCATTTT. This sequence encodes CASSLTENSNQPQHF.

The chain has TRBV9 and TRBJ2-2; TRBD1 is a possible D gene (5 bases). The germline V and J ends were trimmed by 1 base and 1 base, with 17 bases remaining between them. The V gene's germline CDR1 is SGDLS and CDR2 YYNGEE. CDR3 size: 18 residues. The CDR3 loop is CASSVPKGRQGNTGELFF. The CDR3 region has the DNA TGTGCCAGCAGCGTACCCAAGGGAAGGCAGGGGAACACCGGGGAGCTGTTTTTT.

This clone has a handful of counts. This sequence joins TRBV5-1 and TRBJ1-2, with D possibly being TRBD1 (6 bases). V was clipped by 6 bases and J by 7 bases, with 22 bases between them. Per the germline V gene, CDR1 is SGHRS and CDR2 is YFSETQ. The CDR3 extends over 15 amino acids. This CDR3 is CASTSGATYRAGYTF. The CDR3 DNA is TGCGCCAGCACCTCAGGGGCCACTTATCGGGCTGGCTACACCTTC.

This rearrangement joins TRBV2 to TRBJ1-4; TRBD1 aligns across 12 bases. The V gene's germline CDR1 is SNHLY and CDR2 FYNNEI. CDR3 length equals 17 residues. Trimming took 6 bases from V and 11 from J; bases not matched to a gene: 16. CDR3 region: CASSVELPGTGGGKLFF. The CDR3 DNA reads TGTGCCAGCAGCGTCGAACTTCCCGGGACAGGGGGCGGGAAACTGTTTTTT. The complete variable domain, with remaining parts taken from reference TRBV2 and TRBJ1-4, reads EPEVTQTPSHQVTQMGQEVILRCVPISNHLYFYWYRQILGQKVEFLVSFYNNEISEKSEIFDDQFSVERPDGSNFTLKIRSTKLEDSAMYFCASSVELPGTGGGKLFFGSGTQLSVL.

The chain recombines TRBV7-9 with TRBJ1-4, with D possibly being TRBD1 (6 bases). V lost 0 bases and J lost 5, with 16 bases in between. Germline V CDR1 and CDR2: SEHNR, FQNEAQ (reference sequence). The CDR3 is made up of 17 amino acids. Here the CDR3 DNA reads TGTGCCAGCAGCTTAGCTGACCTGGGGGCGCGAAATGAAAAACTGTTTTTT. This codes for CASSLADLGARNEKLFF.

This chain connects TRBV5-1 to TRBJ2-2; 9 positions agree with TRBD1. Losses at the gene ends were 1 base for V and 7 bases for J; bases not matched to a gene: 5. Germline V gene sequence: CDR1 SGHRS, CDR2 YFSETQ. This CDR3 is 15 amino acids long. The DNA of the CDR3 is TGCGCCAGCAGCTTGTCACAGGGGGCGGTCGGGGAGCTGTTTTTT. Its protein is CASSLSQGAVGELFF.

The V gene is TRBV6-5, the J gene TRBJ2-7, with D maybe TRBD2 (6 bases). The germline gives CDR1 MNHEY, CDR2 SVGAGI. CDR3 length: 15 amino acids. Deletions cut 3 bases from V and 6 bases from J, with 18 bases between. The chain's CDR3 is CASSYTGGSDPEQYF. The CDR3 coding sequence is TGTGCCAGCAGTTATACCGGAGGGAGTGATCCCGAGCAGTACTTC.

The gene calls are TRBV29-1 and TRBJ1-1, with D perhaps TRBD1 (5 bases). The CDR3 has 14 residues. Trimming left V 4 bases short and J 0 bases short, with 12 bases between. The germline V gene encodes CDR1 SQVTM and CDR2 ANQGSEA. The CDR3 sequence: CSVGPGRVNTEAFF. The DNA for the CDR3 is TGCAGCGTTGGACCAGGGCGAGTGAACACTGAAGCTTTCTTT. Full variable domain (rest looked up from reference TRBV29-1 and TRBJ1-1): SAVISQKPSRDICQRGTSLTIQCQVDSQVTMMFWYRQQPGQSLTLIATANQGSEATYESGFVIDKFPISRPNLTFSTLTVSNMSPEDSSIYLCSVGPGRVNTEAFFGQGTRLTVV.